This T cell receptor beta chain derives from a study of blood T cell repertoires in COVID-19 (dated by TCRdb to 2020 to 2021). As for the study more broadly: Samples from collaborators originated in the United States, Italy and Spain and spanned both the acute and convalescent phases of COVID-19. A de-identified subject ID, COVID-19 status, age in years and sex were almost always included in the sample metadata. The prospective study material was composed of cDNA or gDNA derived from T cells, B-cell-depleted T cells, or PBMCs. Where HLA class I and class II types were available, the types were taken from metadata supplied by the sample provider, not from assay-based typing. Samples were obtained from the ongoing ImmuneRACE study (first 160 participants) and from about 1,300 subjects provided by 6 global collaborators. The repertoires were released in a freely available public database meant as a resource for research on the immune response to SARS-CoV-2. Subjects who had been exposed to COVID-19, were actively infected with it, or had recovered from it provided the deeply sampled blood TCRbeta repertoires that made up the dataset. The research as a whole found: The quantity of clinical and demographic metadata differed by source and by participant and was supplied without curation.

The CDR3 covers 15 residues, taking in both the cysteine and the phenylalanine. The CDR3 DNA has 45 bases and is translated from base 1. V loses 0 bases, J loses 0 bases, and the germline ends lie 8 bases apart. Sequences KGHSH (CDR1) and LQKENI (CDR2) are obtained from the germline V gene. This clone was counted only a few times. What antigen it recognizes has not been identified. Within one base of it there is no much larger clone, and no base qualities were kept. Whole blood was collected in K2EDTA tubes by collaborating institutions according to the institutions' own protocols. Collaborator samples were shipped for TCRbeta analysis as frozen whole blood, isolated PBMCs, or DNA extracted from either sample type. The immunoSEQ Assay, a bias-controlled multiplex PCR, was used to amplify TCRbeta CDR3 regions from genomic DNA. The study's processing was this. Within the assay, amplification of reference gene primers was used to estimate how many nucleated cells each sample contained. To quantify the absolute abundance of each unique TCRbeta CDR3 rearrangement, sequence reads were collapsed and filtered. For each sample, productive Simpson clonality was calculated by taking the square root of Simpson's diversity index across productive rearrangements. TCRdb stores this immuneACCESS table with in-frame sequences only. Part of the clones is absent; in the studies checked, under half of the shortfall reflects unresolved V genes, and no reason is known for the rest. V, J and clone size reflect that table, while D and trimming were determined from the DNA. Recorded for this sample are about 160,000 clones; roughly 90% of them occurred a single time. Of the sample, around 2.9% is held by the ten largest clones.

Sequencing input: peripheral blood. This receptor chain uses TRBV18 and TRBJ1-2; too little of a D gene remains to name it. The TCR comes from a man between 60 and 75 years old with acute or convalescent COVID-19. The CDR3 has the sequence CASSPPELANYGYTF. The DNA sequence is TGTGCCAGCTCACCACCGGAGTTAGCTAACTATGGCTACACCTTC.